This T cell receptor beta chain was identified during a study of shared clonotypes between healthy human individuals. TCRdb's table, derived via immunoSEQ multiplex PCR, lists solely in-frame clones and lacks some. The sample contains approximately 510,000 clones, 79% of which appear only once. This CDR3 spans 15 amino acids. V lost 4 bases and J lost 4; bases outside the gene matches: 10. Germline CDR1 and CDR2: SQVTM and ANQGSEA. Sample: PBMCs. This TCR was recovered from a woman aged 40 to 50 in good health. Some clones in this sample may be carry-over from other donors' samples. The chain combines TRBV29-1 with TRBJ2-1; 7 bases fit TRBD2. The CDR3 sequence: CSVVASGVLYNEQFF. Here the CDR3 DNA reads TGCAGCGTTGTGGCTAGCGGTGTACTTTACAATGAGCAGTTCTTC.